This entry lists 9 T cell receptor beta chains sequenced from one sample in a study of cytomegalovirus exposure and HLA in healthy donors. Use of 60 Vbeta and 13 Jbeta primers characterized the PCR. The protocol was immunoSEQ multiplex PCR, while the TCRdb copy is restricted to in-frame clones and leaves out a portion. The table includes 150,000 to 200,000 clones, approximately 88% detected once. Sequences were obtained from PBMCs. These receptor sequences come from a boy between 5 and 17 years old in good health and CMV-seronegative.

The V call is TRBV29-1, the J call TRBJ1-4, with TRBD1 matching 8 bases. The trim removed 4 bases at V and 3 bases at J, leaving 4 bases unmatched. Germline values: CDR1 SQVTM, CDR2 ANQGSEA. CDR3 length: 14 amino acids. The DNA of the CDR3 is TGCAGCGTTGGCAGGGGGCAATCTAATGAAAAACTGTTTTTT. This encodes CSVGRGQSNEKLFF.

V usage is TRBV5-5 and J usage is TRBJ2-7, with 7 bases aligning to TRBD2. Germline CDR1 is SGHKS and CDR2 is YYEKEE (reference sequence). V was clipped by 0 bases and J by 1 base; unmatched bases: 10. This CDR3 has 17 residues. CDR3 loop: CASSLDPGGGRSYEQYF. CDR3 DNA: TGTGCCAGCAGCTTGGATCCGGGGGGTGGCAGGTCCTACGAGCAGTACTTC.

Notes on this clone: Germline and junction disagree at one end, which may indicate a read error. This sequence joins TRBV4-1 and TRBJ2-5; TRBD1 is a possible D gene (5 bases). Germline CDR1 is MGHRA and CDR2 is YSYEKL. There are 15 residues in the CDR3. The DNA of the CDR3 is TGCGCCAGCAGCCAAGATCGGCAGGGAAGGTACGAGCAGCACTTC. As protein: CASSQDRQGRYEQHF.

The chain links TRBV18 to TRBJ2-7, with a tentative D call TRBD2 (6 bases). Germline V gene sequence: CDR1 KGHSH, CDR2 LQKENI. The V gene lost 6 bases and the J gene lost 0 bases, with 18 bases spanning the gap. CDR3 length equals 16 residues. CDR3 sequence: CASSPIGGALSYEQYF. The CDR3 DNA is TGTGCCAGCTCCCCCATCGGGGGAGCCCTCTCCTACGAGCAGTACTTC.

This chain links TRBV7-8 with TRBJ1-1, with 8 nucleotides matching TRBD1. CDR3 length: 13 residues. CDR1 is SGHVS, CDR2 FQNEAQ, per germline. Trimming removed 5 bases from V and 8 bases from J; junction bases left unmatched: 7. CDR3 region: CASSLWTGNEAFF. The CDR3 DNA is TGTGCCAGCAGCCTGTGGACAGGGAACGAAGCTTTCTTT.

This chain connects TRBV30 to TRBJ2-5, with D maybe TRBD2 (8 bases). The better agreement between TRBJ2-7 and the DNA end casts doubt on the J call. Germline CDR1 is GTSNPN and CDR2 is SVGIG (reference sequence). The CDR3 has 15 residues. The CDR3 DNA reads as TGTGCCTGGAGCCGCGGGGGGACAGTCTCCTACGAGCAGTACTTC. This gives the protein CAWSRGGTVSYEQYF.

The chain joins TRBV7-9 to TRBJ1-1, with 10 bases fitting TRBD1. V was pared by 3 bases and J by 1 base, with 8 bases of the junction left unmatched. Germline CDR1 and CDR2: SEHNR and FQNEAQ (reference sequence). The CDR3 runs 17 residues. CDR3 in DNA: TGTGCCAGCAGCTTGCCCGGGACAGGGGTATCGAACACTGAAGCTTTCTTT. Amino acid sequence: CASSLPGTGVSNTEAFF.

The chain couples TRBV9 to TRBJ2-1, with TRBD2 identical over 8 bases. The CDR3 extends over 16 amino acids. Germline V gene sequence: CDR1 SGDLS, CDR2 YYNGEE. J gave up 2 bases and V 0 bases, and 4 bases lay outside the gene matches. CDR3 nucleotide sequence: TGTGCCAGCAGCGTAGCAGTCGGGAGGGCCTACAATGAGCAGTTCTTC. Its protein is CASSVAVGRAYNEQFF.

For this clone: One end of the junction fails to match germline, which may point to a read error. The V gene is TRBV6-1, the J gene TRBJ1-4, with a weak D call TRBD1 (5 bases). The CDR3 consists of 14 residues. Germline V CDR1 and CDR2: MNHNS, SASEGT. CDR3 coding DNA: TGTGCCAGCATGAGACAGCTAGACAATGAAAAACTGCTTTTT. Encoded protein: CASMRQLDNEKLLF.